The 18 T cell receptor beta chains below come from one sample, sequenced in a study of T cells after yellow fever vaccination. A single record per CDR3 protein comes from TCRdb applying MiXCR to the 5' RACE reads. Of about 580,000 distinct CDR3 sequences listed, about a sixth are singletons. The sequencing used PBMCs, collected more than 4 days after the first yellow fever vaccination. The receptors derive from a man between 18 and 29 years old who received the YFV17D yellow fever vaccine.

The gene calls are TRBV7-3 and TRBJ2-1; D not certain. Between the trimmed V and J ends, which lost 3 bases and 3 bases, there was a span of 15 bases. Per the germline V gene, CDR1 is SGHTA and CDR2 is FQGTGA. The CDR3 covers 16 residues. The CDR3, as DNA: TGTGCCAGCAGCTTGGCCCATAAGACTGACTACAATGAGCAGTTCTTC. Translating it yields CASSLAHKTDYNEQFF.

The V call is TRBV4-3, the J call TRBJ1-2, with D perhaps TRBD1 (5 bases). This CDR3 is built from 19 residues. Per the germline V gene, CDR1 is LGHNA and CDR2 is YSLEER. V lost 0 bases and J 4 bases, leaving 24 bases between the germline ends. CDR3: CASSQDTGAGVILGYGYTF. CDR3 DNA sequence: TGCGCCAGCAGCCAAGACACCGGGGCCGGGGTCATTTTGGGCTATGGCTACACCTTC.

V gene TRBV12-3 or TRBV12-4 combines with J gene TRBJ2-3; perhaps D is TRBD1 or TRBD2 (5 bases each). CDR3 length equals 14 residues. V lost 3 bases, J lost 8 bases, and 15 bases lay in between. The CDR3 region has the DNA TGTGCCAGCAGTTTCGGGGCCCCGCAAGTTACGCAGTATTTT. It yields the protein CASSFGAPQVTQYF.

This clonotype was seen only a few times. This chain's CDR3 is CSVEALTFEAFF. For the CDR3, the DNA is TGCAGCGTTGAAGCACTCACCTTTGAAGCTTTCTTT. This chain links TRBV29-1 with TRBJ1-1; D is unresolved. Trimming shortened V by 1 base and J by 7 bases, and 10 bases separated the two germline ends. This CDR3 region has 12 residues. Germline V gene lookup returns CDR1 SQVTM and CDR2 ANQGSEA.

This chain links TRBV7-6 with TRBJ2-1, with TRBD1 as a possible D gene (6 bases). The length of the CDR3 is 13 residues. The V gene's germline CDR1 is SGHVS and CDR2 FNYEAQ. Deletions cut 2 bases from V and 9 bases from J, with 11 bases between. In DNA, the CDR3 is TGTGCCAGCAGCTTAAAGGGGGACGGTGAGCAGTTCTTC. The encoded protein is CASSLKGDGEQFF.

The chain employs TRBV12-3 or TRBV12-4 and TRBJ2-2; possibly TRBD2 for D (6 bases). This CDR3 region has 17 residues. Trimming took off 3 bases at V and 5 bases at J, with 19 bases between the two ends. The CDR3 DNA follows: TGTGCCAGCAGTTTGTCCCCCTCGTCGGGGGTAACCGGGGAGCTGTTTTTT. It codes for CASSLSPSSGVTGELFF.

The V gene is TRBV7-2, the J gene TRBJ2-5, with no clear D. V lost 5 bases and J 1 base, leaving 8 bases between the germline ends. The CDR3 sequence is 13 residues long. CDR1 SGHTA and CDR2 FQGNSA come from the germline V gene. CDR3 coding DNA: TGTGCCAGCAGCCACCCCCCCCAAGAGACCCAGTACTTC. Its translation: CASSHPPQETQYF.

The V and J genes are TRBV10-3 and TRBJ1-2, with 9 bases fitting TRBD1. There are 18 residues in the CDR3. Trimming cost V 6 bases and J 6 bases; bases outside gene matches: 20. Germline assignment: CDR1 ENHRY and CDR2 SYGVKD. The CDR3 region is CAISPSNRGRGSSHGYTF. CDR3 in DNA: TGTGCCATCAGCCCGAGCAACAGGGGGCGCGGGTCGAGCCATGGCTACACCTTC.

In its sample, this clonotype was seen a few times. The chain combines TRBV15 with TRBJ2-7, with D maybe TRBD1 (5 bases). This CDR3 region has 14 residues. The V and J ends lost 2 bases and 5 bases respectively, with 13 bases between them. Germline V gene data show CDR1 as LNHNV and CDR2 as YYDKDF (reference sequence). The CDR3 nucleotides are TGTGCCACCAGCAGATATAGGGGTGGTCACGAGCAGTACGTC. This translates into CATSRYRGGHEQYV.

This clonotype was seen more than once but under ten times. The V and J genes are TRBV5-1 and TRBJ1-1; weak D call: TRBD1 (5 bases). The ends were cut back, 3 bases at V and 8 bases at J, with 17 bases in the middle. CDR1 is SGHRS, CDR2 YFSETQ, per germline. The CDR3 loop spans 14 amino acids. The CDR3, as DNA: TGCGCCAGCAGCTCGGACGACAGTCGTGGGGAAGCTTTCTTT. It is translated as CASSSDDSRGEAFF.

J is TRBJ2-3 and V is TRBV7-2; possibly TRBD2 for D (5 bases). Trimming left V 7 bases short and J 8 bases short, with 16 bases between. CDR1 and CDR2 (germline): SGHTA, FQGNSA. The CDR3 is 13 amino acids. CDR3 protein: CASKAVGKATQYF. In DNA form, the CDR3 reads TGTGCCAGCAAAGCGGTCGGGAAGGCTACGCAGTATTTT.

This clonotype was detected only a few times. The chain links TRBV9 to TRBJ2-5; D may be TRBD1 or TRBD2 (6 bases each). Germline assignment: CDR1 SGDLS and CDR2 YYNGEE. There are 14 residues in the CDR3. V lost 5 bases, J lost 5 bases, and 16 bases lay in between. For the CDR3, the DNA is TGTGCCAGCAGTCTGCGGGGTCAGGGGGAGACCCAGTACTTC. Translated: CASSLRGQGETQYF.

The rearrangement uses TRBV12-3 or TRBV12-4 and TRBJ1-1, with D possibly matching TRBD1 (5 bases). This CDR3 region has 15 residues. The V and J ends lost 5 bases and 5 bases respectively, with 18 bases between them. The CDR3, as DNA: TGTGCCAGCAGTCAGCATACGGGGGGATGGACTGAAGCTTTCTTT. Translating gives CASSQHTGGWTEAFF.

In its sample, this clonotype was seen a few times. The CDR3 sequence is CASSQHRENSPLHF. As DNA, the CDR3 is TGCGCCAGCAGCCAACACAGAGAGAATTCACCCCTCCACTTT. This chain connects TRBV4-3 to TRBJ1-6, with D hard to call. V was trimmed by 2 bases and J by 7 bases, leaving 9 bases between them. Germline lookup yields CDR1 LGHNA and CDR2 YSLEER. The CDR3 is 14 amino acids.

This rearrangement joins TRBV5-1 to TRBJ2-3; tentative D call: TRBD2 (6 bases). Trimming removed 4 bases at V and 0 bases at J, with 15 bases between. This CDR3 contains 16 residues. CDR1 and CDR2 (germline): SGHRS, YFSETQ. The CDR3 coding sequence is TGCGCCAGCAGCCTAGTTTGGGCGGGGAGCACAGATACGCAGTATTTT. Translating it yields CASSLVWAGSTDTQYF.

A few counts support this clonotype. This rearrangement joins TRBV5-1 to TRBJ2-5; D remains unclear. Trimming stripped 0 bases from V and 4 bases from J, with 7 bases between. Germline CDR1 is SGHRS and CDR2 is YFSETQ. This CDR3 has 13 amino acids. The CDR3 reads CASSLDARETQYF. CDR3 coding DNA: TGCGCCAGCAGCTTGGACGCCCGAGAGACCCAGTACTTC.

This clonotype was detected only a few times. In DNA, the CDR3 is TGCGCCAGCAGTGATGAGTACGAGCAGTACTTC. Protein product: CASSDEYEQYF. The chain joins TRBV10-2 to TRBJ2-7; D unclear. Germline V CDR1 and CDR2: WSHSY, SAAADI. The CDR3 covers 11 residues. Trimming pared 3 bases from V and 4 bases from J, leaving 4 bases between.

This clonotype was counted only a few times. This chain uses TRBV12-3 or TRBV12-4 with TRBJ1-3, with 8 bases matching TRBD1. The V segment lost 6 bases and the J segment 0 bases; nucleotides outside the gene matches: 7. CDR3 length: 16 amino acids. The CDR3 DNA reads as TGTGCCAGCAGCTCCCCGGGACAGGTCTCTGGAAACACCATATATTTT. It is translated as CASSSPGQVSGNTIYF.